Sequencing of this T cell receptor beta chain was carried out in a study of blood T cell repertoires in COVID-19. Study-level information: Acute and convalescent COVID-19 samples came from the United States, Italy and Spain. Sources were T cells, B-cell-depleted T cells, or PBMCs; the material itself was cDNA or gDNA.

Authors' methods: Amplified reference gene primers provided the basis for estimating nucleated cell counts. Libraries were prepared by immunoSEQ multiplex PCR; TCRdb keeps only in-frame clonotypes and omits some of them. The V and J calls and the clone size are those of that table, but D and trimming were determined from the DNA. The sample includes approximately 58,000 clones, 90% of them seen just once. With 7 bases clipped from V and 5 bases from J, the junction kept 10 bases outside the gene matches. Germline V CDR1 and CDR2: MNHEY, SVGAGI. There are 14 residues in the CDR3. The gene calls are TRBV6-5 and TRBJ2-7, with 8 bases aligning to TRBD1. The clonotype comes from a human donor in a cohort sampled during active COVID-19. Sequenced sample: peripheral blood. The DNA for the CDR3 is TGTGCCAGCAATCCGGACAGGGAACCTAACGAGCAGTACGTC. It codes for CASNPDREPNEQYV.